The 31 T cell receptor beta chains below all came from one sample that was sequenced in a study of Ad26.COV2.S vaccination and SARS-CoV-2 variants. Profiling relied on immunoSEQ multiplex PCR, and the TCRdb table lists in-frame clones only, not all of them. The profile shows just over 350,000 clones, about 91% of them singletons. This sample comprised peripheral blood, obtained after recovery from COVID-19. The receptors come from a human donor who had recovered from COVID-19.

The V gene is TRBV3-1 (or the pseudogene TRBV3-2), the J gene TRBJ2-3, with unresolved D. With 0 bases removed from V and 1 base from J, the gap between germline ends came to 14 bases. The CDR3 has 17 amino acids. Looked up from germline, CDR1 is LGHDT and CDR2 is YNNKEL (reference sequence). CDR3 residues: CASSQDLRARGTDTQYF. CDR3 sequence (DNA): TGTGCCAGCAGCCAAGATCTCCGGGCTAGGGGCACAGATACGCAGTATTTT.

V is TRBV4-1 and J is TRBJ2-5; the match to TRBD1 covers 7 bases. The CDR3 length is 15 residues. Losses at the gene ends were 2 bases for V and 4 bases for J; bases not matched to a gene: 7. Germline loops: CDR1 MGHRA, CDR2 YSYEKL. The CDR3 region has the DNA TGCGCCAGCAGCCAAACGACAGGGCCGTCAGAGACCCAGTACTTC. Translating it yields CASSQTTGPSETQYF.

CDR3 sequence: CASSVRGFRDTEAFF. The CDR3 bases are TGTGCCAGCAGCGTCAGGGGGTTTAGGGACACTGAAGCTTTCTTT. The chain couples TRBV7-2 to TRBJ1-1; 7 bases are shared with TRBD1. V shed 5 bases and J 3 bases; nucleotides not matched to a gene: 9. The V gene's germline CDR1 is SGHTA and CDR2 FQGNSA. The CDR3 loop spans 15 amino acids.

The CDR3 DNA follows: TGTGCCAGCTCACCCATGGGACTAGCGGGGGGGAGCTCCTACAATGAGCAGTTCTTC. It codes for CASSPMGLAGGSSYNEQFF. V usage is TRBV18 and J usage is TRBJ2-1, with 16 bases fitting TRBD2. Germline CDR1 and CDR2: KGHSH and LQKENI. The V and J ends lost 3 bases and 0 bases, in that order; junction bases with no gene match: 5. The CDR3 has 19 amino acids.

This chain uses TRBV15 with TRBJ2-5; D is uncertain. Germline V CDR1 and CDR2: LNHNV, YYDKDF (reference sequence). The V and J ends lost 3 bases and 2 bases respectively, with 16 bases between them. CDR3 length equals 16 residues. The CDR3 DNA follows: TGTGCCACCAGCAGGGACCCGGACGGAATGCAAGAGACCCAGTACTTC. Translated, it gives CATSRDPDGMQETQYF.

The chain carries TRBV6-5 and TRBJ1-2; TRBD1 might be the D (6 bases). Germline V CDR1 and CDR2: MNHEY, SVGAGI. Trimming stripped 0 bases from V and 8 bases from J, with 10 bases between. This CDR3 has 13 amino acids. The CDR3 region has the DNA TGTGCCAGCAGTTACTCAGGCGGGGGCGGCTACACCTTC. This gives the protein CASSYSGGGGYTF.

V is TRBV10-3 and J is TRBJ2-5; TRBD2 aligns across 7 bases. Germline V CDR1 and CDR2: ENHRY, SYGVKD. CDR3 length: 13 residues. The trim removed 6 bases at V and 1 base at J, leaving 2 bases unmatched. The CDR3 DNA sequence: TGTGCCATCAGGGGGGGGACCCAAGAGACCCAGTACTTC. It yields the protein CAIRGGTQETQYF.

This chain joins TRBV5-1 and TRBJ2-7, with D uncertain. The CDR3 length is 14 residues. V was pared by 4 bases and J by 0 bases, with 11 bases between. Germline lookup yields CDR1 SGHRS and CDR2 YFSETQ. CDR3 sequence: CASSPSLSSYEQYF. DNA of the CDR3: TGCGCCAGCAGCCCGTCCCTATCCTCCTACGAGCAGTACTTC.

The rearrangement links TRBV6-5 to TRBJ1-2, with 10 bases identical to TRBD1. V shed 6 bases and J 7 bases; nucleotides not matched to a gene: 5. Germline CDR1 and CDR2: MNHEY and SVGAGI. CDR3 size: 13 residues. CDR3 in DNA: TGTGCCAGCAGAGGACAGGGGGGGTCTGGCTACACCTTC. Amino acid sequence: CASRGQGGSGYTF.

V usage is TRBV5-1 and J usage is TRBJ2-6; the D is unclear. CDR3 length: 16 residues. CDR1 and CDR2 from the germline V gene are SGHRS and YFSETQ. Trimming stripped 0 bases from V and 2 bases from J, with 9 bases between. This CDR3 reads CASSLVGPPGANVLTF. The CDR3 DNA is TGCGCCAGCAGCTTGGTAGGGCCTCCTGGGGCCAACGTCCTGACTTTC.

The J gene is TRBJ2-1, the V gene TRBV5-4, with 11 bases identical to TRBD2. The CDR3 totals 14 residues. Germline V gene data show CDR1 as SGHNT and CDR2 as YYREEE (reference sequence). J was trimmed by 6 bases and V by 4 bases; bases with no gene match: 3. DNA of the CDR3: TGTGCCAGCAGCCCTAGCGGGGGGTTCAATGAGCAGTTCTTC. As protein: CASSPSGGFNEQFF.

The chain carries TRBV3-1 (or the pseudogene TRBV3-2) and TRBJ1-2; D gene unclear. CDR1 is LGHDT and CDR2 is YNNKEL in the germline V gene (reference sequence). This CDR3 has 15 amino acids. V lost 0 bases to trimming and J lost 3 bases, with 11 bases between them. The CDR3, as DNA: TGTGCCAGCAGCCAAGATACGAGCATCTACTATGGCTACACCTTC. This codes for CASSQDTSIYYGYTF.

The V gene is TRBV7-9, the J gene TRBJ2-5, with D maybe TRBD2 (5 bases). V was pared by 5 bases and J by 2 bases, with 12 bases between. The CDR3 extends over 14 amino acids. Per germline, CDR1 SEHNR and CDR2 FQNEAQ (reference sequence). The CDR3 loop reads CASSGSGTQETQYF. CDR3 nucleotide sequence: TGTGCCAGCAGCGGGTCGGGAACTCAAGAGACCCAGTACTTC.

This sequence joins TRBV13 and TRBJ2-1; D unclear. There are 13 residues in the CDR3. The V gene lost 4 bases and the J gene lost 5 bases, with 9 bases spanning the gap. CDR1 is PRHDT, CDR2 FYEKMQ, per germline (reference sequence). Here the CDR3 reads CASSSAHDNEQFF. The DNA for the CDR3 is TGTGCCAGCAGCTCCGCCCATGACAATGAGCAGTTCTTC.

CDR3 sequence: CASSSGEISYEQYF. The CDR3 DNA follows: TGTGCCAGTAGTAGCGGGGAGATCTCCTACGAGCAGTACTTC. The chain uses TRBV19 and TRBJ2-7; TRBD2 might be the D (6 bases). Per germline, CDR1 LNHDA and CDR2 SQIVND (reference sequence). V lost 4 bases and J 0 bases, leaving 10 bases between the germline ends. This CDR3 contains 14 residues.

The chain is built from TRBV5-4 and TRBJ1-6, with D unresolved. Trimming left V 1 base short and J 11 bases short, with 10 bases between. Germline V gene sequence: CDR1 SGHNT, CDR2 YYREEE (reference sequence). The CDR3 is 13 residues long. The CDR3 loop is CASSLQSFTPLHF. The CDR3 DNA is TGTGCCAGCAGCTTGCAGAGTTTTACACCCCTCCACTTT.

The genes are TRBV29-1 and TRBJ1-1; D gene uncertain. CDR1 and CDR2 (germline): SQVTM, ANQGSEA. Trimming removed 3 bases at V and 3 bases at J, with 11 bases between. The CDR3 runs 13 residues. The CDR3 coding sequence is TGCAGCGTTGAGCCGGGAGGTTACACTGAAGCTTTCTTT. This translates into CSVEPGGYTEAFF. The variable domain in full, completed from reference TRBV29-1 and TRBJ1-1, reads SAVISQKPSRDICQRGTSLTIQCQVDSQVTMMFWYRQQPGQSLTLIATANQGSEATYESGFVIDKFPISRPNLTFSTLTVSNMSPEDSSIYLCSVEPGGYTEAFFGQGTRLTVV.

The gene calls are TRBV5-1 and TRBJ1-2; weak D call: TRBD1 (6 bases). The CDR3 has 12 residues. Trimming removed 4 bases at V and 6 bases at J, with 10 bases between. Looked up from germline, CDR1 is SGHRS and CDR2 is YFSETQ. The CDR3 DNA reads as TGCGCCAGCAGCCGGACAGCTAATGGCTACACCTTC. It yields the protein CASSRTANGYTF.

This clone has just a few counts. The V call is TRBV4-3, the J call TRBJ2-7, with a weak D call TRBD1 (5 bases). The CDR3 consists of 16 residues. The germline V gene encodes CDR1 LGHNA and CDR2 YSLEER. The V end was cut by 0 bases, the J end by 3 bases, with 15 bases between. DNA for the CDR3: TGCGCCAGCAGCCAAGATCAGGGCTTCGGTGGCTACGAGCAGTACTTC. Amino acids: CASSQDQGFGGYEQYF.

The V call is TRBV6-5, the J call TRBJ2-5; 11 bases map to TRBD2. The trim removed 6 bases at V and 4 bases at J, leaving 1 base unmatched. Germline lookup yields CDR1 MNHEY and CDR2 SVGAGI. The CDR3 is 13 amino acids. The CDR3 DNA sequence: TGTGCCAGCAGCCTAGCGGGGGGAGAGACCCAGTACTTC. It yields the protein CASSLAGGETQYF.

The rearrangement uses TRBV29-1 and TRBJ2-7; 9 nucleotides match TRBD1. The V and J ends lost 0 bases and 3 bases, in that order; junction bases with no gene match: 6. Germline CDR1 SQVTM, CDR2 ANQGSEA. The CDR3 runs 15 residues. The CDR3 coding sequence is TGCAGCGTTGAAGATCCCGGGACAGGGAGCTACGAGCAGTACTTC. As protein: CSVEDPGTGSYEQYF.

The rearrangement uses TRBV6-5 and TRBJ1-2; tentatively, D is TRBD1 (5 bases). Germline CDR1 is MNHEY and CDR2 is SVGAGI. The CDR3 covers 14 residues. V gave up 6 bases and J gave up 0 bases, with 11 bases separating them. The CDR3 reads CASRAGLSNYGYTF. The CDR3 nucleotides are TGTGCCAGCAGAGCAGGGCTCTCTAACTATGGCTACACCTTC.

The rearrangement links TRBV9 to TRBJ1-6; tentatively, D is TRBD1 (6 bases). There are 13 residues in the CDR3. Germline CDR1 SGDLS, CDR2 YYNGEE. V shed 4 bases and J shed 8 bases, with 10 bases lying between them. The CDR3, as DNA: TGTGCCAGCAGCTCCTACAGGGATTCACCCCTCCACTTT. This sequence encodes CASSSYRDSPLHF.

V gene TRBV19 combines with J gene TRBJ1-3, with TRBD1 identical over 10 bases. Germline CDR1 reads LNHDA; CDR2 reads SQIVND (reference sequence). CDR3 length equals 15 residues. After removal of 8 bases from V and 0 bases from J, the junction contained 4 bases not matched to a gene. CDR3 DNA sequence: TGTGCCAGTGGGAGGACAGGGGGCTCTGGAAACACCATATATTTT. Protein product: CASGRTGGSGNTIYF.

The chain joins TRBV18 to TRBJ2-7; weak D call: TRBD1 (5 bases). Germline CDR1 is KGHSH and CDR2 is LQKENI. CDR3 length equals 15 residues. V shed 2 bases and J shed 0 bases, with 11 bases lying between them. DNA of the CDR3: TGTGCCAGCTCACCAACAAAGGGGCCCTCCTACGAGCAGTACTTC. As protein: CASSPTKGPSYEQYF.

The chain employs TRBV5-8 and TRBJ2-3, with TRBD1 identical over 8 bases. With V trimmed by 0 bases and J by 2 bases, 5 bases remained unmatched. The germline V gene encodes CDR1 SGHTS and CDR2 YDEGEE. The length of the CDR3 is 16 residues. DNA for the CDR3: TGTGCCAGCAGCTTGGCTGCAGGGGGCTACACAGATACGCAGTATTTT. It yields the protein CASSLAAGGYTDTQYF.

The V and J genes are TRBV7-9 and TRBJ2-2, with D possibly being TRBD2 (6 bases). The germline V and J ends were trimmed by 5 bases and 4 bases, with 23 bases remaining between them. In germline, CDR1 is SEHNR, CDR2 FQNEAQ (reference sequence). The CDR3 totals 18 residues. DNA of the CDR3: TGTGCCAGCAGCCCTAGGAGGGGCGGGGAATCTATCACCGGGGAGCTGTTTTTT. It codes for CASSPRRGGESITGELFF.

The rearrangement links TRBV10-1 to TRBJ2-3; 8 positions match TRBD2. The CDR3 sequence is 16 residues long. From germline, CDR1 is WNHNN and CDR2 SYGVQD (reference sequence). Trimming at V came to 2 bases and at J to 2 bases, leaving 6 bases not matched to a gene. The CDR3 loop reads CASSEGLAGLTDTQYF. CDR3 sequence (DNA): TGCGCCAGCAGTGAGGGGCTAGCGGGTCTCACAGATACGCAGTATTTT.

The chain combines TRBV10-1 with TRBJ2-7; no clear D gene. CDR3 length: 19 amino acids. V shed 3 bases and J shed 2 bases, with 26 bases lying between them. Germline V gene lookup returns CDR1 WNHNN and CDR2 SYGVQD (reference sequence). The CDR3 here is CASSDLGWMPPYETYEQYF. CDR3 DNA: TGCGCCAGCAGTGATTTGGGGTGGATGCCGCCTTATGAGACCTACGAGCAGTACTTC.

CDR3 DNA sequence: TGTGCCACCAGCAGAGAACTTAGGCGGGGGCTGGATGGCTACACCTTC. It is translated as CATSRELRRGLDGYTF. The chain recombines TRBV15 with TRBJ1-2; TRBD1 might be the D (6 bases). The V gene's germline CDR1 is LNHNV and CDR2 YYDKDF (reference sequence). The CDR3 spans 16 residues. V lost 0 bases to trimming and J lost 6 bases, with 17 bases between them.

The V and J genes are TRBV5-8 and TRBJ1-2; D is possibly TRBD1 (6 bases). Germline V gene lookup returns CDR1 SGHTS and CDR2 YDEGEE. The V and J ends lost 2 bases and 5 bases respectively, with 10 bases between them. This CDR3 is 13 amino acids long. CDR3 residues: CASSFPGVYGYTF. For the CDR3, the DNA is TGTGCCAGCAGCTTTCCAGGGGTTTATGGCTACACCTTC.